This TCR beta chain comes out of a study of cytomegalovirus exposure and HLA in healthy donors. Across the whole study: There were fewer than 500 genotyped donors. Of these, about 86% fell in the genetic ancestry cluster associated with self-reported Caucasian donors. Overall study findings and caveats: The number of N-insertions in an Asian-associated ancestry cluster was reportedly below the roughly 670-donor mean in a later analysis. Looking again later, the authors saw that most CMV-associated TCR beta chains seemed HLA-restricted. In a later analysis, across HLA loci, associated TCR counts were highest for DRB1, lowest for HLA-C.

For this clone: No antigen is known for it.

This PCR relied on a set of 60 Vbeta primers and 13 Jbeta primers. Profiled with immunoSEQ multiplex PCR; TCRdb holds only in-frame clones, not every one. The sample lists roughly 180,000 clones, roughly 80% occurring once. V lost 1 base, J lost 4 bases, and 14 bases lay in between. The CDR3 consists of 15 residues. Germline V lookup: CDR1 SGHDT, CDR2 YYEEEE. This receptor was taken from a girl under 18 in good health and CMV-seropositive. Sequenced input: PBMCs. This rearrangement joins TRBV5-6 to TRBJ1-1; D gene ambiguous. The DNA for the CDR3 is TGTGCCAGCAGCTTGTTTAGGGATGAGGGCACTGAAGCTTTCTTT. Translated: CASSLFRDEGTEAFF.